Listed below are T cell receptor beta chains from one sample, sequenced in a study of blood T cell repertoires in COVID-19. TCRdb keeps only in-frame clones here, not all; method: immunoSEQ multiplex PCR. The table has about 180,000 clones, 75% to 90% seen once. Sequencing input: peripheral blood. Source of these receptors: a man in his sixties with acute or convalescent COVID-19. CDR3s include the opening cysteine and the closing phenylalanine or tryptophan. Clone size is not always given. Where it is, it says once, few, many or a class for expanded clones.

V: TRBV19; size: once; J: TRBJ2-1; CDR3: CASSARSGEQFF
V: TRBV28; size: NA; J: TRBJ2-1; CDR3: CASSPSSAFNYNEQFF
V: TRBV4-1; size: NA; J: TRBJ2-7; CDR3: CASSQETRASGSIRYEQYF
V: TRBV12-3/TRBV12-4; size: few; J: TRBJ2-7; CDR3: CASTGTGGEQYF
V: TRBV5-1; size: NA; J: TRBJ2-1; CDR3: CASSLSRYNEQFF
V: TRBV4-1; size: NA; J: TRBJ1-6; CDR3: CASSQDRSRADSYNSPLHF
V: TRBV5-1; size: NA; J: TRBJ1-1; CDR3: CASSPGRDRNTEAFF
V: TRBV6-2/TRBV6-3; size: once; J: TRBJ1-2; CDR3: CASSQTPIGVGYTF
V: TRBV18; size: NA; J: TRBJ2-1; CDR3: CASSPLGTSGSSYNEQFF
V: TRBV9; size: NA; J: TRBJ1-4; CDR3: CASSLRGQGGEKLFF
V: TRBV28; size: NA; J: TRBJ1-4; CDR3: CASNSFGGDEKLFF
V: TRBV5-1; size: NA; J: TRBJ1-1; CDR3: CASSLSSGNTEAFF
V: TRBV3-1/TRBV3-2; size: NA; J: TRBJ2-3; CDR3: CASSPRGGTDTQYF
V: TRBV5-6; size: NA; J: TRBJ2-1; CDR3: CASSLYGGREFF
V: TRBV5-1; size: NA; J: TRBJ1-5; CDR3: CASSPGDNQPQHF
V: TRBV7-9; size: NA; J: TRBJ2-3; CDR3: CASSQMAGLDTQYF
V: TRBV7-2; size: NA; J: TRBJ1-2; CDR3: CASSLYSGNGYTF
V: TRBV29-1; size: NA; J: TRBJ2-1; CDR3: CSAMKEDLYNEQFF